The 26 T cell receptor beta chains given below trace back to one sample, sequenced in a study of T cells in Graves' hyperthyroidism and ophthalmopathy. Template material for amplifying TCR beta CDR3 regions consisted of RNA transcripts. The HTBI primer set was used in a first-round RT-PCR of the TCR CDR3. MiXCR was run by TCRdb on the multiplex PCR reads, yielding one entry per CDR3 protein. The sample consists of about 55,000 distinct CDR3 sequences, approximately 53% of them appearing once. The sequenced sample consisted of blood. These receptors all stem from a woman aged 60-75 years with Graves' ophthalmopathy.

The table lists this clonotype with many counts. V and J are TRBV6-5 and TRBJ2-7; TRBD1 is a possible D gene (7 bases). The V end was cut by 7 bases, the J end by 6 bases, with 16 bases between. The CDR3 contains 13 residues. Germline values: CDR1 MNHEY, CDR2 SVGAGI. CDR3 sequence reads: CASMPNRGGEQYF. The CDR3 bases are TGTGCCAGCATGCCGAACAGGGGAGGCGAGCAGTACTTC.

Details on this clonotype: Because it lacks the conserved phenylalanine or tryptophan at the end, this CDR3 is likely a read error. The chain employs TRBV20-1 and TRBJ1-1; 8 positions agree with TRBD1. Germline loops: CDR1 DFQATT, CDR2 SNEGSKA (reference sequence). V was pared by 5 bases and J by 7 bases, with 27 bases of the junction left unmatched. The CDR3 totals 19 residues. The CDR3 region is CSARRADSTDTQGAYEAFC. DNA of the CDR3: TGCAGTGCTCGAAGGGCGGATAGCACAGATACGCAGGGGGCTTATGAAGCTTTCTGT.

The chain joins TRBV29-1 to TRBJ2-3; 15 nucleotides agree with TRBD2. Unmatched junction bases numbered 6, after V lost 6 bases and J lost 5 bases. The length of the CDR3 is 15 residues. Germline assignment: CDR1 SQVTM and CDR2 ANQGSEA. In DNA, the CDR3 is TGCAGCGTACTCGGACTAGCGGGGGGGCAAGATACGCAGTATTTT. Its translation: CSVLGLAGGQDTQYF.

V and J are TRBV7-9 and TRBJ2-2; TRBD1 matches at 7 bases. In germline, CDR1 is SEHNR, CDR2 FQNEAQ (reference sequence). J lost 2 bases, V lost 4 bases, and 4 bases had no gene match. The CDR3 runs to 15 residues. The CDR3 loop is CASSSRQGNTGELFF. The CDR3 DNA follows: TGTGCCAGCAGCTCAAGACAGGGAAACACCGGGGAGCTGTTTTTT.

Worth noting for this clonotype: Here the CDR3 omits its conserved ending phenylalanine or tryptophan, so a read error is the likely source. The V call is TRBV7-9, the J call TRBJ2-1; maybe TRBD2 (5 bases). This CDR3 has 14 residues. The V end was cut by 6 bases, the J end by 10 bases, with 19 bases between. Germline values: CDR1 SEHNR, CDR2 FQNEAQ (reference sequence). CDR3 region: CASSLKDSFTEQFL. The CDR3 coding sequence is TGTGCCAGCAGTTTAAAGGACTCCTTTACGGAGCAGTTCCTC.

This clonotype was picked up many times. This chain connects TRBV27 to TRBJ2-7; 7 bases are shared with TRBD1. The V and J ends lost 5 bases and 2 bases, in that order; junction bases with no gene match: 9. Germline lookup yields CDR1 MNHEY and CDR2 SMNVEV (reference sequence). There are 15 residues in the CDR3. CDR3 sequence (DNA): TGTGCCAGCAGTGCCCCGGACAGGATCACCTACGAGCAGTACTTC. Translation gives CASSAPDRITYEQYF.

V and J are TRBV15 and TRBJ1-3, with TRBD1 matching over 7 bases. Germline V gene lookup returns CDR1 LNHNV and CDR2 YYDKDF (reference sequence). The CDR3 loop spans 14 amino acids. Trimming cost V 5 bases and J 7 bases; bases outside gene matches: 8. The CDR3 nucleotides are TGTGCCACCAGCGAGCACAGGGGCTTCAACACCATATATTTT. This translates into CATSEHRGFNTIYF.

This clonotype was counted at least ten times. Written as DNA, the CDR3 is TGTGCCAGCAGCTTAGACCGCAGGGTAAATAGGTCGGGAGCCACTGAAGCTTTCTTT. Protein sequence: CASSLDRRVNRSGATEAFF. The rearrangement links TRBV11-3 to TRBJ1-1; a possible D gene is TRBD1 (5 bases). Germline CDR1 SGHNT, CDR2 YENEEA. The CDR3 runs to 19 residues. V lost 0 bases, J lost 4 bases, and 24 bases lay in between. The whole variable domain, filled in from reference TRBV11-3 and TRBJ1-1, reads EAGVVQSPRYKIIEKKQPVAFWCNPISGHNTLYWYLQNLGQGPELLIRYENEEAVDDSQLPKDRFSAERLKGVDSTLKIQPAELGDSAVYLCASSLDRRVNRSGATEAFFGQGTRLTVV.

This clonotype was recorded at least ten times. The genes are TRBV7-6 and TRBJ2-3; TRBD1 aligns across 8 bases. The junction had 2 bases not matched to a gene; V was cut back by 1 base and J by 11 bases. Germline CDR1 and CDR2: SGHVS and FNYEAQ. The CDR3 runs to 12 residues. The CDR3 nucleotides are TGTGCCAGCAGCTTAGGACAGGGGAAGCAGTATTTT. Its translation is CASSLGQGKQYF. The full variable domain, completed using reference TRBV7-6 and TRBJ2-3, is GAGVSQSPRYKVTKRGQDVALRCDPISGHVSLYWYRQALGQGPEFLTYFNYEAQQDKSGLPNDRFSAERPEGSISTLTIQRTEQRDSAMYRCASSLGQGKQYFGPGTRLTVL.

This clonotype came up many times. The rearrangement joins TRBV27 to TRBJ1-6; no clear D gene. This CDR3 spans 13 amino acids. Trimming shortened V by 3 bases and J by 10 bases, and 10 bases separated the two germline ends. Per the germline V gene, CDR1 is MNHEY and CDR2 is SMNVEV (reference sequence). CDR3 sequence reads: CASSFGRGSPLHF. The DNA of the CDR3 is TGTGCCAGCAGTTTCGGCCGCGGATCACCCCTCCACTTT.

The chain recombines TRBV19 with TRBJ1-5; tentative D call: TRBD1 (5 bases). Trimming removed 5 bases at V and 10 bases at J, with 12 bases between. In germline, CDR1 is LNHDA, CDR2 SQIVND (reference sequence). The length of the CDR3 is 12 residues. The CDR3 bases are TGTGCCAGTAGTTCCTGGGGCAGTCCCCAGCATTTT. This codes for CASSSWGSPQHF.

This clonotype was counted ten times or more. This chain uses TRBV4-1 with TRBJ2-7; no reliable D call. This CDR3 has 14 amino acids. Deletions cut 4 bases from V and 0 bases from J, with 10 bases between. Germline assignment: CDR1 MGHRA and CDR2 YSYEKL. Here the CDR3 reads CASSPIDNSYEQYF. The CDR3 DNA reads TGCGCCAGCAGCCCTATAGATAACTCCTACGAGCAGTACTTC.

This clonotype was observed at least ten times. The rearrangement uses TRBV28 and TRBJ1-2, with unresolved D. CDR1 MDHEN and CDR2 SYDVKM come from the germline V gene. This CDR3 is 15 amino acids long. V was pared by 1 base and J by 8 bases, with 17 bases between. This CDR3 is CASSLSGGLIGGYTF. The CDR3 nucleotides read TGTGCCAGCAGTTTATCGGGAGGGCTAATAGGGGGCTACACCTTC.

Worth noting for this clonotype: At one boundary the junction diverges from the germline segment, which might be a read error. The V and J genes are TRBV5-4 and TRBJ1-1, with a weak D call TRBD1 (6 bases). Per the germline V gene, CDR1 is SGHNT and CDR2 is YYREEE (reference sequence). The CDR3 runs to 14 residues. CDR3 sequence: CAGSLETGTTEASF. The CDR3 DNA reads TGTGCCGGCAGCTTGGAAACAGGGACCACTGAAGCTTCCTTT. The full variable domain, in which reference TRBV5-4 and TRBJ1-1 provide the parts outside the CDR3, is ETGVTQSPTHLIKTRGQQVTLRCSSQSGHNTVSWYQQALGQGPQFIFQYYREEENGRGNFPPRFSGLQFPNYSSELNVNALELDDSALYLCAGSLETGTTEASFGQGTRLTVV.

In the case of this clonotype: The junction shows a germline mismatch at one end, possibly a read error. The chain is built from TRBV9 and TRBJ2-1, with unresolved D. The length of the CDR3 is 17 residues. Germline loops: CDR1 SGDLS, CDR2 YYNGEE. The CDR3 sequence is CPSSVESGSSGNNEQFF. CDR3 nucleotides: TGTCCCAGCAGCGTAGAATCGGGTAGCTCTGGAAACAATGAGCAGTTCTTC.

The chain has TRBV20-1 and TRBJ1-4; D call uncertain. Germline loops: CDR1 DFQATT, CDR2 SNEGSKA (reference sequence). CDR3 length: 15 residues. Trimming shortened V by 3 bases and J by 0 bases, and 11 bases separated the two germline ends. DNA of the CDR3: TGCAGTGCTAGCACTGGACTTGCAACTAATGAAAAACTGTTTTTT. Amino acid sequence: CSASTGLATNEKLFF.

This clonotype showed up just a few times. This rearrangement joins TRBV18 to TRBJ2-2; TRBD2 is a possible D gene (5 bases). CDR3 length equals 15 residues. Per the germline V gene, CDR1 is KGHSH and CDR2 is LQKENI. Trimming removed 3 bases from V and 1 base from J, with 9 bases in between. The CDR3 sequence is CASSPGSWNTGELFF. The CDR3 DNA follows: TGTGCCAGCTCACCGGGGAGTTGGAACACCGGGGAGCTGTTTTTT.

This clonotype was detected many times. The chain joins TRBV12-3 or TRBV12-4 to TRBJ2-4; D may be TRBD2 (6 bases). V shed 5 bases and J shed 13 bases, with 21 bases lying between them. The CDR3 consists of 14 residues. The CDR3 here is CASSRGGGTRPQYF. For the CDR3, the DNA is TGTGCCAGCAGTCGTGGGGGAGGAACTCGTCCCCAGTACTTC.

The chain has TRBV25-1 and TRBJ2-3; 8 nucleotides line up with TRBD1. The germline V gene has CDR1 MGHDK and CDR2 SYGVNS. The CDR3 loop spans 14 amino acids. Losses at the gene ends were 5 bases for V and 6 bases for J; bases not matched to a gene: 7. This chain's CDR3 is CASSLGQGVDTQYF. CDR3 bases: TGTGCCAGCAGTTTAGGACAGGGCGTGGATACGCAGTATTTT.

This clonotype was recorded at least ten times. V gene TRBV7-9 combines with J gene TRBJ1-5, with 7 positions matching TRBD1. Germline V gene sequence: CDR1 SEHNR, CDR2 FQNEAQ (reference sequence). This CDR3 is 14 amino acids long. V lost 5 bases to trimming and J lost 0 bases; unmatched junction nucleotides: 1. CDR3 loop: CASSRTGSNQPQHF. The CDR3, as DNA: TGTGCCAGCAGCCGGACAGGTAGCAATCAGCCCCAGCATTTT. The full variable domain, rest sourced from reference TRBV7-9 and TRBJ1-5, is DTGVSQNPRHKITKRGQNVTFRCDPISEHNRLYWYRQTLGQGPEFLTYFQNEAQLEKSRLLSDRFSAERPKGSFSTLEIQRTEQGDSAMYLCASSRTGSNQPQHFGDGTRLSIL.

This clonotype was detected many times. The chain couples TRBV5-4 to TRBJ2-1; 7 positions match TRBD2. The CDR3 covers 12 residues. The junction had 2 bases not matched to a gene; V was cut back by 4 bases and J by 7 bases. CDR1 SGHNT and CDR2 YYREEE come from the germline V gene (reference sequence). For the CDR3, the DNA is TGTGCCAGCAGCCCCGGGAGGAATGAGCAGTTCTTC. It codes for CASSPGRNEQFF. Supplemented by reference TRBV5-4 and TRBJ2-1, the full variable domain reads ETGVTQSPTHLIKTRGQQVTLRCSSQSGHNTVSWYQQALGQGPQFIFQYYREEENGRGNFPPRFSGLQFPNYSSELNVNALELDDSALYLCASSPGRNEQFFGPGTRLTVL.

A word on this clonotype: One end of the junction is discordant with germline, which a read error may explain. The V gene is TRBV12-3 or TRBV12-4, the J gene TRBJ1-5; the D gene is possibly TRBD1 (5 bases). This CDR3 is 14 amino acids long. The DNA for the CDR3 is TGTGCCAGCAGCTTCCAGGGCGATAATCAGCCCCAGCTTTTT. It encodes CASSFQGDNQPQLF.

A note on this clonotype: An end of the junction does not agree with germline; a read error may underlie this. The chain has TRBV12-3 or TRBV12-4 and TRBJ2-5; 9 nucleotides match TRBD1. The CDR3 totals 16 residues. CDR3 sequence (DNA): TGTGCCAGCAGTACCGCCTTAACAGGGGGCGGAGAGACCCAGTATTTC. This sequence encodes CASSTALTGGGETQYF.

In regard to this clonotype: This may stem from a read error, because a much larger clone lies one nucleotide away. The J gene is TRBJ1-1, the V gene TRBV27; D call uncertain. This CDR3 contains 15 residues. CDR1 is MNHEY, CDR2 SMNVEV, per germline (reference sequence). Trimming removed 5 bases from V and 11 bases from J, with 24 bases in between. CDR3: CASSLEGRVVSSAFF. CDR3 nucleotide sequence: TGTGCCAGCAGTCTTGAAGGGAGGGTGGTTAGTTCGGCTTTCTTT.

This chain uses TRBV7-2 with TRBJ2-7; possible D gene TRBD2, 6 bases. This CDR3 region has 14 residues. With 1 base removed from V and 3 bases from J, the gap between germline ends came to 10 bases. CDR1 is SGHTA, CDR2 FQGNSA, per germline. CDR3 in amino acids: CASSLGLGGYEQYF. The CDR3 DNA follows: TGTGCCAGCAGCTTAGGTTTGGGGGGCTACGAGCAGTACTTC.

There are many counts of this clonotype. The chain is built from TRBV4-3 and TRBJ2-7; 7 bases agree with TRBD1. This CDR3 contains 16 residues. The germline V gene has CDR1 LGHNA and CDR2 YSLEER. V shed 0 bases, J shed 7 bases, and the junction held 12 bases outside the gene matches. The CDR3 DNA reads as TGCGCCAGCAGCCAAGAATGGGGGACAGCCGGAGAGGAGCAGTACTTC. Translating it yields CASSQEWGTAGEEQYF.